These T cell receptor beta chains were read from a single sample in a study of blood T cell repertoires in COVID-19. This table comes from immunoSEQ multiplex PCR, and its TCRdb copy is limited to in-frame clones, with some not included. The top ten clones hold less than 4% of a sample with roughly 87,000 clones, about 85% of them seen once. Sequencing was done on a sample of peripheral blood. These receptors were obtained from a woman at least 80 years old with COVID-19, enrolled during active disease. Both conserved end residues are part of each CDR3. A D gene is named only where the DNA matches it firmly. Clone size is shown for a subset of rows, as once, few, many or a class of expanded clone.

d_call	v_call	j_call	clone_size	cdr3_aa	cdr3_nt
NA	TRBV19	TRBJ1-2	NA	CASSYNYGYTF	TGTGCCAGTAGTTATAACTATGGCTACACCTTC
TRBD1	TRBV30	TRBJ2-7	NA	CAWAGTGGYYEQYF	TGTGCCTGGGCGGGGACAGGGGGCTACTACGAGCAGTACTTC
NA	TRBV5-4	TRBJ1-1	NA	CASSPVDRTYTEAFF	TGTGCCAGCAGCCCCGTCGACAGAACCTACACTGAAGCTTTCTTT
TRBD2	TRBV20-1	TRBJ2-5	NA	CSASPSGGTETQYF	TGCAGTGCTAGTCCTAGCGGGGGGACAGAGACCCAGTACTTC
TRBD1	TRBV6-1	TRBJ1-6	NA	CATCTGVSPLHF	TGTGCCACATGCACAGGGGTGTCACCCCTCCACTTT
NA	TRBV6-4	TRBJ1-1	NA	CASSDSGSLNTEAFF	TGTGCCAGCAGTGATAGCGGCAGCCTGAACACTGAAGCTTTCTTT
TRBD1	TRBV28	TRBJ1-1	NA	CASSRDSANTEAFF	TGTGCCAGCAGCCGGGACAGCGCGAACACTGAAGCTTTCTTT
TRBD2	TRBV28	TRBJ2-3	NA	CASPPSGLAGVTDTQYF	TGTGCTAGTCCACCCTCGGGACTAGCGGGAGTCACAGATACGCAGTATTTT
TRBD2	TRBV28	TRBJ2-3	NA	CASSRLAGLTDTQYF	TGTGCCAGCAGCCGACTAGCGGGCCTCACAGATACGCAGTATTTT
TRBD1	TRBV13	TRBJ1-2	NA	CASSPSRTGASFSF	TGTGCCAGCAGCCCCTCACGGACAGGGGCTTCCTTTTCCTTC
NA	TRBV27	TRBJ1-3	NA	CASRPYSGTTSGNTIYF	TGTGCCAGCAGGCCGTACTCCGGGACAACCTCTGGAAACACCATATATTTT
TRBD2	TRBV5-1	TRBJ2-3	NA	CASSFLGLAGGVADTQYF	TGCGCCAGCAGCTTTCTGGGACTAGCGGGAGGGGTTGCAGATACGCAGTATTTT
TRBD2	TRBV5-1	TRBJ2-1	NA	CASSLVAGSEQFF	TGCGCCAGCAGCTTGGTAGCGGGTAGTGAGCAGTTCTTC
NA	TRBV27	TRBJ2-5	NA	CASSFGGSPGGTQYF	TGTGCCAGCAGTTTTGGAGGGAGCCCCGGGGGGACCCAGTACTTC
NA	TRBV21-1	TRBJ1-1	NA	CASSKVRGSDTEAFF	TGTGCCAGCAGCAAAGTCAGGGGTAGTGACACTGAAGCTTTCTTT
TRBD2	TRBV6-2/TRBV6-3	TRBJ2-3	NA	CASSFSGDTDTQYF	TGTGCCAGCAGCTTTAGCGGGGACACAGATACGCAGTATTTT
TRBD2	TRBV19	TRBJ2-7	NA	CASSASSGRPYEQYF	TGTGCCAGTAGTGCCTCTAGCGGGAGACCCTACGAGCAGTACTTC
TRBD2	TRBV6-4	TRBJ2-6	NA	CASSRGPLAAFFSGANVLTF	TGTGCCAGCAGTCGGGGCCCACTAGCGGCGTTTTTCTCTGGGGCCAACGTCCTGACTTTC
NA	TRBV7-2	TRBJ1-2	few	CASSLSRDYGYTF	TGTGCCAGCAGCTTAAGCAGGGACTATGGCTACACCTTC
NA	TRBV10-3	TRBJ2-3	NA	CAIKNISSTDTQYF	TGTGCCATCAAGAACATATCAAGCACAGATACGCAGTATTTT
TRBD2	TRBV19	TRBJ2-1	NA	CASSQLAGGVNEQFF	TGTGCCAGTAGTCAACTAGCGGGAGGGGTTAATGAGCAGTTCTTC
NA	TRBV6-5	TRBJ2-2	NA	CAGRDTNTGELFF	TGTGCCGGCCGGGACACGAACACCGGGGAGCTGTTTTTT
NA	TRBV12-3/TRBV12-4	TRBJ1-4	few	CASSLEEEKLFF	TGTGCCAGCAGTTTAGAAGAGGAGAAACTGTTTTTT
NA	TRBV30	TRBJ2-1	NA	CAWSRQPSDEQFF	TGTGCCTGGAGTCGACAGCCTAGCGATGAGCAGTTCTTC
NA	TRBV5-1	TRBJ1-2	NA	CASSLVAGNLAGYTF	TGCGCCAGCAGCTTGGTGGCAGGGAATCTTGCTGGCTACACCTTC
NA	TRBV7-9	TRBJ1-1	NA	CASSPFSEAFF	TGTGCCAGCAGCCCCTTCAGTGAAGCTTTCTTT
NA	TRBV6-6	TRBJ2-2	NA	CASRSAGAGELFF	TGTGCCAGCAGGTCGGCCGGGGCCGGGGAGCTGTTTTTT
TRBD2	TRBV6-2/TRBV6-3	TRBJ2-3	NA	CASSVAGGHVGDTQYF	TGTGCCAGCAGTGTAGCGGGGGGCCATGTAGGGGATACGCAGTATTTT
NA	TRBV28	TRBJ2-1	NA	CASSPEGVVWYNEQFF	TGTGCCAGCAGCCCAGAGGGGGTAGTATGGTACAATGAGCAGTTCTTC
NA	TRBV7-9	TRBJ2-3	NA	CASSLTVFGGRGDTQYF	TGTGCCAGCAGCTTAACAGTTTTCGGGGGAAGAGGAGATACGCAGTATTTT
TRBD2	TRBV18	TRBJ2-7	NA	CASSRAGESYEQYF	TGTGCCAGCTCACGAGCGGGAGAGTCCTACGAGCAGTACTTC
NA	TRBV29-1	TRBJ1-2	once	CSVEVRVGYGYTF	TGCAGCGTTGAGGTCAGGGTGGGATATGGCTACACCTTC
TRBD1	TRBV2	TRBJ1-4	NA	CASSSRTGVNEKLFF	TGTGCCAGCAGTTCCAGGACAGGGGTTAATGAAAAACTGTTTTTT
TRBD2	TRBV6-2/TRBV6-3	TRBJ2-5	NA	CASSRLAAQETQYF	TGTGCCAGCAGCAGACTAGCGGCACAAGAGACCCAGTACTTC
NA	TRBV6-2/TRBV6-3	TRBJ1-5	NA	CASSYSLRSNQPQHF	TGTGCCAGCAGTTACTCCCTCAGAAGCAATCAGCCCCAGCATTTT
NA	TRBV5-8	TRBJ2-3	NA	CASSLWGPDTQYF	TGTGCCAGCAGCTTGTGGGGCCCAGATACGCAGTATTTT
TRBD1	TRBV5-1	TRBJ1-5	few	CASSAGQGGQPQHF	TGCGCCAGCAGCGCGGGACAGGGCGGTCAGCCCCAGCATTTT
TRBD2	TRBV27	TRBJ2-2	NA	CASRAGLANTGELFF	TGTGCCAGCCGAGCGGGACTAGCGAACACCGGGGAGCTGTTTTTT
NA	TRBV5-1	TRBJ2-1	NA	CASSPGSSYNEQFF	TGCGCCAGCAGCCCGGGGTCGTCCTACAATGAGCAGTTCTTC
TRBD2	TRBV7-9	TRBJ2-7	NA	CASSSSGYEQYF	TGTGCCAGCAGCTCTAGCGGATACGAGCAGTACTTC
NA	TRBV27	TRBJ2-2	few	CASSPRTGSAGELFF	TGTGCCAGCAGTCCCCGGACTGGATCCGCCGGGGAGCTGTTTTTT
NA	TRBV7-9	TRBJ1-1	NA	CAGGGRNTEAFF	TGTGCCGGGGGCGGGAGGAACACTGAAGCTTTCTTT
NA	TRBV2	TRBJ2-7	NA	CASSEVAAYEQYF	TGTGCCAGCAGTGAGGTAGCGGCTTACGAGCAGTACTTC
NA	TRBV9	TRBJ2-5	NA	CASSNLGLSQETQYF	TGTGCCAGCAGCAACCTCGGACTGTCTCAAGAGACCCAGTACTTC
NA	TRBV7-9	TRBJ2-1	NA	CASFETGAYNEQFF	TGTGCCAGCTTCGAGACAGGCGCCTACAATGAGCAGTTCTTC
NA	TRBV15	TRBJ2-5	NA	CATSRGVEETQYF	TGTGCCACCAGCAGAGGAGTAGAGGAGACCCAGTACTTC
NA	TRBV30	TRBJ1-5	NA	CAWSVHLGAGLQPQHF	TGTGCCTGGAGTGTACACCTGGGGGCAGGGCTTCAGCCCCAGCATTTT
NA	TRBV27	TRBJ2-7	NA	CASSNNRGGTHEQYF	TGTGCCAGCAGTAATAACAGGGGGGGGACCCACGAGCAGTACTTC
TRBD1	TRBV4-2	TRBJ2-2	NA	CASSQSTQAGGNRAGELFF	TGTGCCAGCAGCCAATCTACCCAGGCAGGGGGCAATCGGGCCGGGGAGCTGTTTTTT
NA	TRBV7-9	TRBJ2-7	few	CASSLAAGPPGEQYF	TGTGCCAGCAGCTTAGCTGCGGGACCCCCTGGCGAGCAGTACTTC
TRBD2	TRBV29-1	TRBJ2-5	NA	CSVFSGTETQYF	TGCAGCGTCTTTAGCGGGACGGAGACCCAGTACTTC
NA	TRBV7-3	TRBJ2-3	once	CASSRGARGVTDTQYF	TGTGCCAGCAGCCGAGGGGCCAGGGGGGTCACAGATACGCAGTATTTT
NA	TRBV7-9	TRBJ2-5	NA	CASQSGSMKTQYF	TGTGCCAGTCAATCTGGCTCGATGAAGACCCAGTACTTC